These 23 T cell receptor beta chains originate from one sample sequenced in a study of identical twins. TCRdb re-called the 5' RACE reads through MiXCR, storing one row per CDR3 protein. The sample shows around 680,000 distinct CDR3 sequences, 8% to 9% of them seen only once. The same data also went into a second study, on yellow fever vaccine responses in identical twins.

Sample: PBMCs. These receptors were collected from a woman between 18 and 30 years old in good health.

This clonotype was counted ten times or more. The chain uses TRBV5-5 and TRBJ2-7; 11 bases are a match to TRBD2. The CDR3 totals 15 residues. V dropped 5 bases and J dropped 3; count of bases not matched to a gene: 7. Germline-derived CDR1 and CDR2 are SGHKS and YYEKEE (reference sequence). The CDR3 is CASSRTSGSLYEQYF. The CDR3 nucleotides are TGTGCCAGCAGTCGTACTAGCGGGAGTCTCTACGAGCAGTACTTC.

The rearrangement links TRBV28 to TRBJ1-1, with D unresolved. The V gene lost 4 bases and the J gene lost 0 bases, with 9 bases spanning the gap. The germline V gene encodes CDR1 MDHEN and CDR2 SYDVKM. This CDR3 is 14 amino acids long. The CDR3 DNA is TGTGCCAGCAGTTGGGCCAAAATGAACACTGAAGCTTTCTTT. Protein product: CASSWAKMNTEAFF.

This clonotype came up a few times. V is TRBV11-2 and J is TRBJ2-4; 12 bases align to TRBD2. The CDR3 has 18 amino acids. Looked up from germline, CDR1 is SGHAT and CDR2 is FQNNGV. Trimming removed 7 bases from V and 1 base from J; junction bases left unmatched: 11. In nucleotides, the CDR3 is TGTGCCAGCACCATAACCCTAGCGGGAGGGCCGGCCAAAAACATTCAGTACTTC. Its protein is CASTITLAGGPAKNIQYF.

V is TRBV7-3 and J is TRBJ2-2; D tentatively fits TRBD1 or TRBD2 (5 bases each). This CDR3 comprises 16 residues. Per the germline V gene, CDR1 is SGHTA and CDR2 is FQGTGA. Trimming left V 2 bases short and J 3 bases short, with 13 bases between. The CDR3 sequence is CASSLGSGTYTGELFF. CDR3 DNA sequence: TGTGCCAGCAGCTTAGGGTCAGGGACGTACACCGGGGAGCTGTTTTTT.

This clonotype was observed many times. This sequence joins TRBV3-1 and TRBJ2-3, with 7 bases aligning to TRBD2. Germline CDR1 reads LGHDT; CDR2 reads YNNKEL (reference sequence). V was pared by 4 bases and J by 1 base, with 14 bases of the junction left unmatched. This CDR3 has 18 residues. The CDR3 protein is CASSPLFRASGRTDTQYF. CDR3 coding DNA: TGTGCCAGCAGCCCGCTCTTTAGGGCTAGCGGACGCACAGATACGCAGTATTTT.

J is TRBJ2-7 and V is TRBV4-1; 8 nucleotides align to TRBD2. V lost 1 base to trimming and J lost 6 bases; unmatched junction nucleotides: 8. Germline V gene data show CDR1 as MGHRA and CDR2 as YSYEKL. The CDR3 has 15 amino acids. This chain's CDR3 is CASSQVLGTSGEQYF. CDR3 coding DNA: TGCGCCAGCAGCCAAGTCTTGGGGACTAGTGGCGAGCAGTACTTC.

In its sample, this clonotype was seen a few times. V and J are TRBV5-1 and TRBJ2-5, with 13 bases that match TRBD2. This CDR3 contains 18 residues. CDR1 and CDR2 from the germline V gene are SGHRS and YFSETQ. V lost 3 bases and J lost 2; bases outside the gene matches: 10. CDR3 residues: CASSSAYPGLAGQETQYF. The CDR3 bases are TGCGCCAGCAGCTCGGCTTACCCGGGACTAGCGGGACAAGAGACCCAGTACTTC.

The J gene is TRBJ2-2, the V gene TRBV21-1; no DNA check was done on the table's D call, TRBD1. TRBV21-1 is marked as a pseudogene. CDR3 length: 18 amino acids. The CDR3 DNA is TGTGCCAGCAGCAACCCCGAAAATCGACAGGGAGTCGCCGGGGAGCTGTTTTTT. This encodes CASSNPENRQGVAGELFF.

This clonotype was recorded many times. The chain employs TRBV10-3 and TRBJ2-1; D is possibly TRBD2 (7 bases). Trimming left V 4 bases short and J 6 bases short, with 13 bases between. The CDR3 sequence is 14 residues long. From germline, CDR1 is ENHRY and CDR2 SYGVKD. The CDR3 protein is CAISVGRGVNEQFF. CDR3 nucleotides: TGTGCCATCAGTGTAGGGAGGGGGGTCAATGAGCAGTTCTTC.

V is TRBV5-1 and J is TRBJ2-7; possible D gene TRBD2, 5 bases. The germline V gene has CDR1 SGHRS and CDR2 YFSETQ. The CDR3 is made up of 16 amino acids. V shed 4 bases and J shed 0 bases, with 17 bases lying between them. CDR3: CASSPPGIFSSYEQYF. DNA for the CDR3: TGCGCCAGCAGCCCTCCCGGGATTTTTAGCTCCTACGAGCAGTACTTC.

This clonotype was counted ten times or more. The CDR3 region is CASSLILGRVLANEQFF. The CDR3 DNA is TGTGCCAGCAGTTTGATTCTGGGTCGGGTCCTAGCCAATGAGCAGTTCTTC. The chain couples TRBV27 to TRBJ2-1; weak D call: TRBD2 (5 bases). Germline CDR1 MNHEY, CDR2 SMNVEV (reference sequence). Trimming cost V 3 bases and J 6 bases, with 21 bases left between them. The CDR3 consists of 17 residues.

The rearrangement links TRBV7-9 to TRBJ1-2; D uncertain. This CDR3 region has 12 residues. Germline CDR1 reads SEHNR; CDR2 reads FQNEAQ (reference sequence). V was shortened by 2 bases and J by 3 bases, with 4 bases between the two germline ends. The CDR3: CASSLSYYGYTF. DNA for the CDR3: TGTGCCAGCAGCTTAAGCTACTATGGCTACACCTTC.

This clonotype was detected only a few times. The chain couples TRBV27 to TRBJ2-7; D perhaps matches TRBD1 (5 bases). Germline CDR1 and CDR2: MNHEY and SMNVEV (reference sequence). Deletions cut 5 bases from V and 0 bases from J, with 17 bases between. There are 16 residues in the CDR3. The CDR3 DNA follows: TGTGCCAGCAGTCTGCCAAGGACAAAAAGCTCCTACGAGCAGTACTTC. Its translation is CASSLPRTKSSYEQYF.

This clonotype appeared a few times. The chain is built from TRBV28 and TRBJ2-1; D remains unclear. CDR1 and CDR2 from the germline V gene are MDHEN and SYDVKM. The germline V and J ends were trimmed by 1 base and 4 bases, with 23 bases remaining between them. This CDR3 contains 19 residues. The CDR3 nucleotides are TGTGCCAGCAGTTTATCGTTCGGCGGATACAACGCAAGGTACAATGAGCAGTTCTTC. Protein: CASSLSFGGYNARYNEQFF. Variable domain in full (rest from reference TRBV28 and TRBJ2-1): DVKVTQSSRYLVKRTGEKVFLECVQDMDHENMFWYRQDPGLGLRLIYFSYDVKMKEKGDIPEGYSVSREKKERFSLILESASTNQTSMYLCASSLSFGGYNARYNEQFFGPGTRLTVL.

The table lists this clonotype with many counts. The genes are TRBV5-1 and TRBJ2-6, with unresolved D. Germline CDR1 and CDR2: SGHRS and YFSETQ. This CDR3 region has 15 residues. Trimming cost V 3 bases and J 1 base, with 8 bases left between them. The CDR3 DNA sequence: TGCGCCAGCAGCTCCAGACTTTCTGGGGCCAACGTCCTGACTTTC. Its translation is CASSSRLSGANVLTF.

J is TRBJ2-2 and V is TRBV28, with D unresolved. V lost 1 base, J lost 0 bases, and 6 bases lay in between. Per the germline V gene, CDR1 is MDHEN and CDR2 is SYDVKM. The CDR3 runs 15 residues. CDR3 in amino acids: CASSLSAPNTGELFF. In nucleotides, the CDR3 is TGTGCCAGCAGTTTATCGGCACCGAACACCGGGGAGCTGTTTTTT.

The chain recombines TRBV18 with TRBJ1-5; D unresolved. Germline V gene lookup returns CDR1 KGHSH and CDR2 LQKENI. The CDR3 runs to 14 residues. The V and J ends lost 2 bases and 4 bases respectively, with 9 bases between them. This CDR3 is CASSPVTVNQPQHF. The CDR3 nucleotides read TGTGCCAGCTCACCAGTGACGGTGAATCAGCCCCAGCATTTT.

This clonotype was observed a few times. Lacking the conserved final phenylalanine or tryptophan, this CDR3 likely reflects a read error. The chain couples TRBV6-5 to TRBJ2-3; TRBD2 matches at 7 bases. With 0 bases clipped from V and 4 bases from J, the junction kept 4 bases outside the gene matches. Germline assignment: CDR1 MNHEY and CDR2 SVGAGI. The CDR3 extends over 15 amino acids. The CDR3: CASSYSPSGPDTQYS. CDR3 DNA: TGTGCCAGCAGTTACTCGCCTAGCGGCCCAGATACGCAGTATTCT.

Only a few counts were recorded for this clonotype. The J gene is TRBJ1-1, the V gene TRBV15; D call uncertain. The germline gives CDR1 LNHNV, CDR2 YYDKDF (reference sequence). The length of the CDR3 is 13 residues. The V gene lost 0 bases and the J gene lost 7 bases, with 9 bases spanning the gap. This chain's CDR3 is CATSRDPAGEAFF. CDR3 nucleotide sequence: TGTGCCACCAGCAGAGATCCCGCCGGTGAAGCTTTCTTT.

In its sample, this clonotype was seen a few times. The chain couples TRBV27 to TRBJ2-3, with 8 bases aligning to TRBD2. This CDR3 is built from 19 residues. The germline V gene has CDR1 MNHEY and CDR2 SMNVEV (reference sequence). The V segment lost 4 bases and the J segment 0 bases; nucleotides outside the gene matches: 15. DNA of the CDR3: TGTGCCAGCAGTTCGTCCGCGGCTGGCGGGGGGACTAGCACAGATACGCAGTATTTT. The encoded protein is CASSSSAAGGGTSTDTQYF.

This clonotype was seen ten or more times. The V and J genes are TRBV13 and TRBJ2-3, with D perhaps being TRBD1 or TRBD2 (5 bases each). In germline, CDR1 is PRHDT, CDR2 FYEKMQ (reference sequence). The CDR3 contains 14 residues. Trimming took 2 bases from V and 11 from J, leaving 17 bases between them. The CDR3 nucleotides read TGTGCCAGCAGCTTATTAACAGGAAAAGAGGGGCAGTATTTT. It specifies CASSLLTGKEGQYF. The full variable domain, with the rest looked up from reference TRBV13 and TRBJ2-3, is AAGVIQSPRHLIKEKRETATLKCYPIPRHDTVYWYQQGPGQDPQFLISFYEKMQSDKGSIPDRFSAQQFSDYHSELNMSSLELGDSALYFCASSLLTGKEGQYFGPGTRLTVL.

The J gene is TRBJ2-2, the V gene TRBV20-1; possible D gene TRBD1, 6 bases. There are 13 residues in the CDR3. Germline values: CDR1 DFQATT, CDR2 SNEGSKA (reference sequence). Trimming removed 4 bases at V and 5 bases at J, with 11 bases between. The CDR3 region is CSATGVRTGELFF. CDR3 DNA: TGCAGTGCTACAGGGGTGAGGACCGGGGAGCTGTTTTTT.

This clonotype was counted a few times. The chain links TRBV15 to TRBJ2-5; TRBD1 agrees at 8 bases. Germline-derived CDR1 and CDR2 are LNHNV and YYDKDF (reference sequence). The CDR3 totals 15 residues. V shed 3 bases and J 5 bases; nucleotides not matched to a gene: 8. CDR3 nucleotides: TGTGCCACCAGCAGCTGGACAGGGACGGTCGAGACCCAGTACTTC. Encoded protein: CATSSWTGTVETQYF. Filled out from reference TRBV15 and TRBJ2-5, the complete variable domain reads DAMVIQNPRYQVTQFGKPVTLSCSQTLNHNVMYWYQQKSSQAPKLLFHYYDKDFNNEADTPDNFQSRRPNTSFCFLDIRSPGLGDTAMYLCATSSWTGTVETQYFGPGTRLLVL.